A single sample is the source of the 31 T cell receptor beta chains below, sequenced in a study of cytomegalovirus exposure and HLA in healthy donors. The study ran its PCR with 60 Vbeta and 13 Jbeta primers. Some clones are missing from TCRdb's copy, which holds only in-frame ones; the method was immunoSEQ multiplex PCR. The sample shows 99,000 or so clones, 75% to 85% of them seen only once. Sequences were obtained from PBMCs. These receptors came from a man between 18 and 29 years old in good health and CMV-seronegative.

CDR3 sequence reads: CASSVAASSRYNEQFF. For the CDR3, the DNA is TGTGCCAGCAGCGTAGCAGCGTCTAGCAGGTACAATGAGCAGTTCTTC. This chain connects TRBV9 to TRBJ2-1, with D perhaps matching TRBD2 (5 bases). Deletions cut 0 bases from V and 4 bases from J, with 14 bases between. Germline V gene lookup returns CDR1 SGDLS and CDR2 YYNGEE. There are 16 residues in the CDR3.

The CDR3 sequence is CASRLAGEGGMFEQYF. The CDR3 DNA sequence: TGCGCCAGTCGACTAGCGGGAGAGGGGGGGATGTTCGAGCAGTACTTC. This chain links TRBV5-1 with TRBJ2-7; 12 positions agree with TRBD2. This CDR3 is 16 amino acids long. V lost 8 bases to trimming and J lost 6 bases; unmatched junction nucleotides: 15. Germline CDR1 is SGHRS and CDR2 is YFSETQ.

This CDR3 reads CASSSSGTAPYEQYF. CDR3 bases: TGTGCCAGCAGTTCTTCCGGGACAGCACCCTACGAGCAGTACTTC. The V call is TRBV28, the J call TRBJ2-7; 7 positions match TRBD1. This CDR3 has 15 residues. The trim removed 4 bases at V and 2 bases at J, leaving 8 bases unmatched. Germline V gene lookup returns CDR1 MDHEN and CDR2 SYDVKM.

The genes are TRBV10-3 and TRBJ2-1; TRBD2 aligns across 8 bases. The CDR3 runs to 16 residues. CDR1 is ENHRY, CDR2 SYGVKD, per germline. V was pared by 0 bases and J by 0 bases, with 1 base of the junction left unmatched. Written as DNA, the CDR3 is TGTGCCATCAGTGAGTCGAGCGGGAGCTCCTACAATGAGCAGTTCTTC. Protein sequence: CAISESSGSSYNEQFF.

This chain uses TRBV30 with TRBJ1-5; D not resolved. The CDR3 loop spans 12 amino acids. Germline V CDR1 and CDR2: GTSNPN, SVGIG (reference sequence). Between the trimmed V and J ends, which lost 2 bases and 7 bases, there was a span of 9 bases. CDR3 in amino acids: CAWSSGGQPQHF. Written as DNA, the CDR3 is TGTGCCTGGAGTTCGGGTGGACAGCCCCAGCATTTT.

The chain combines TRBV27 with TRBJ2-5, with D perhaps TRBD2 (7 bases). The V end lost 7 bases, the J end lost 3 bases, and 12 bases lay between the germline ends. Per the germline V gene, CDR1 is MNHEY and CDR2 is SMNVEV (reference sequence). The CDR3 sequence is 13 residues long. The CDR3 sequence is CASKGGVEETQYF. Written as DNA, the CDR3 is TGTGCCAGCAAGGGGGGGGTGGAAGAGACCCAGTACTTC.

This clone was detected once. CDR3 coding DNA: TGTGCCACCAGCAGAGAATGGGACAGGGGGCATGAGCAGTTCTTC. Encoded protein: CATSREWDRGHEQFF. The chain carries TRBV15 and TRBJ2-1; TRBD1 matches at 12 bases. V lost 0 bases to trimming and J lost 8 bases; unmatched junction nucleotides: 2. The CDR3 contains 15 residues. Germline loops: CDR1 LNHNV, CDR2 YYDKDF (reference sequence).

The CDR3 bases are TGCGCCAGCAGTGAACTAGCGGGAGGGCTCTACGAGCAGTACTTC. Translation gives CASSELAGGLYEQYF. V and J are TRBV10-1 and TRBJ2-7; 13 bases map to TRBD2. Germline CDR1 is WNHNN and CDR2 is SYGVQD (reference sequence). The CDR3 totals 15 residues. V was pared by 3 bases and J by 3 bases, with 2 bases of the junction left unmatched.

The chain links TRBV7-2 to TRBJ2-2; 10 nucleotides match TRBD2. The germline gives CDR1 SGHTA, CDR2 FQGNSA. V shed 2 bases, J shed 8 bases, and the junction held 8 bases outside the gene matches. This CDR3 is 16 amino acids long. The CDR3 reads CASSLRTSGWGGELFF. The CDR3 nucleotides are TGTGCCAGCAGCTTACGGACTAGCGGTTGGGGGGGGGAGCTGTTTTTT.

This rearrangement joins TRBV7-9 to TRBJ2-7; 7 bases map to TRBD2. This CDR3 is built from 14 residues. CDR1 is SEHNR, CDR2 FQNEAQ, per germline (reference sequence). V trimming: 4 bases; J trimming: 5 bases; junction bases outside the gene matches: 8. In DNA form, the CDR3 reads TGTGCCAGCAGCTCTCCAAGCGGGACCCACGAGCAGTACTTC. Its translation: CASSSPSGTHEQYF.

The gene calls are TRBV7-2 and TRBJ1-5; no firm D call. V lost 2 bases and J 1 base, leaving 12 bases between the germline ends. This CDR3 has 16 residues. Looked up from germline, CDR1 is SGHTA and CDR2 is FQGNSA. The DNA of the CDR3 is TGTGCCAGCAGCTTACGTATGACGGGGAGCAATCAGCCCCAGCATTTT. Translation gives CASSLRMTGSNQPQHF.

The chain is built from TRBV7-2 and TRBJ2-4, with 8 bases identical to TRBD2. The CDR3 is 17 residues long. Germline V gene data show CDR1 as SGHTA and CDR2 as FQGNSA. V shed 0 bases, J shed 1 base, and the junction held 5 bases outside the gene matches. In DNA form, the CDR3 reads TGTGCCAGCAGCTTAGCGATCGAGCGGGAGGCCAAAAACATTCAGTACTTC. Translation: CASSLAIEREAKNIQYF.

The rearrangement joins TRBV6-4 to TRBJ2-3; D uncertain. Trimming took 0 bases from V and 2 from J, leaving 12 bases between them. The CDR3 covers 16 residues. Germline assignment: CDR1 MRHNA and CDR2 SNTAGT. CDR3 DNA sequence: TGTGCCAGCAGTGACTCTGGCGCAGGTTTCACAGATACGCAGTATTTT. This codes for CASSDSGAGFTDTQYF.

The chain links TRBV27 to TRBJ2-7, with D tentatively TRBD2 (5 bases). In germline, CDR1 is MNHEY, CDR2 SMNVEV (reference sequence). The V end was cut by 8 bases, the J end by 1 base, with 21 bases between. The CDR3 runs to 16 residues. As DNA, the CDR3 is TGTGCCAGCCACCGCTCCGGGGTACAAGAATCCTACGAGCAGTACTTC. Translated: CASHRSGVQESYEQYF.

The chain links TRBV10-1 to TRBJ2-3; D is ambiguous. The CDR3 has 12 amino acids. Germline V CDR1 and CDR2: WNHNN, SYGVQD (reference sequence). V was cut by 5 bases and J by 3 bases, with 6 bases left in between. CDR3 sequence: CASSSFTDTQYF. DNA for the CDR3: TGCGCCAGCAGTTCTTTTACAGATACGCAGTATTTT.

The chain joins TRBV7-9 to TRBJ1-1; weak D call: TRBD1 (5 bases). Germline V lookup: CDR1 SEHNR, CDR2 FQNEAQ (reference sequence). Between the trimmed V and J ends, which lost 5 bases and 3 bases, there was a span of 16 bases. This CDR3 is built from 15 residues. For the CDR3, the DNA is TGTGCCAGCAGCCCAGGGCAGGGTGTAGACACTGAAGCTTTCTTT. This translates into CASSPGQGVDTEAFF.

The genes are TRBV27 and TRBJ1-3; D remains ambiguous. CDR3 length: 17 amino acids. V lost 5 bases to trimming and J lost 1 base, with 18 bases between them. Germline lookup yields CDR1 MNHEY and CDR2 SMNVEV (reference sequence). The CDR3 is CASSPYSRRGSGNTIYF. The CDR3 DNA is TGTGCCAGCAGTCCGTACTCCAGGAGAGGGTCTGGAAACACCATATATTTT.

The V gene is TRBV2, the J gene TRBJ2-1, with TRBD2 as a possible D gene (7 bases). CDR3 length equals 15 residues. CDR1 is SNHLY and CDR2 is FYNNEI in the germline V gene. With 3 bases removed from V and 2 bases from J, the gap between germline ends came to 11 bases. The CDR3 nucleotides are TGTGCCAGCAGTGAGGGGGGGGCCCCCTACAATGAGCAGTTCTTC. This codes for CASSEGGAPYNEQFF.

The chain has TRBV15 and TRBJ1-1; D remains unclear. V was cut by 0 bases and J by 0 bases, with 8 bases left in between. The CDR3 contains 15 residues. The germline gives CDR1 LNHNV, CDR2 YYDKDF (reference sequence). DNA of the CDR3: TGTGCCACCAGCAGAGATTTGGCTGTGAACACTGAAGCTTTCTTT. It encodes CATSRDLAVNTEAFF.

V and J are TRBV14 and TRBJ1-1; 9 bases agree with TRBD1. Germline V gives CDR1 SGHDN, CDR2 FVKESK. The ends lost 5 bases at V and 3 bases at J; junction bases unmatched: 4. The CDR3 totals 14 residues. The CDR3 nucleotides are TGTGCCAGCAGCTGGACAGGGGAGGACACTGAAGCTTTCTTT. Residues: CASSWTGEDTEAFF.

This rearrangement joins TRBV28 to TRBJ2-3; D is undetermined. CDR3 length: 12 amino acids. V lost 4 bases and J lost 3, with 5 bases in between. Germline CDR1 MDHEN, CDR2 SYDVKM. The CDR3 DNA sequence: TGTGCCAGCAGTTCTCCGACAGATACGCAGTATTTT. It translates to CASSSPTDTQYF.

The chain is built from TRBV4-3 and TRBJ1-2; D call uncertain. This CDR3 has 15 residues. V was trimmed by 0 bases and J by 5 bases, leaving 13 bases between them. Germline CDR1 is LGHNA and CDR2 is YSLEER. As DNA, the CDR3 is TGCGCCAGCAGCCAAGATAGGCGGGGAAATTATGGCTACACCTTC. It yields the protein CASSQDRRGNYGYTF.

This clone was counted only a few times. J is TRBJ2-7 and V is TRBV10-3, with 8 bases identical to TRBD2. The CDR3 loop spans 13 amino acids. V gave up 8 bases and J gave up 0 bases; unmatched junction bases: 3. Germline V CDR1 and CDR2: ENHRY, SYGVKD. The CDR3: CAIASGSSYEQYF. CDR3 DNA: TGTGCCATCGCCAGCGGGAGCTCCTACGAGCAGTACTTC.

This chain links TRBV19 with TRBJ2-5, with D uncertain. This CDR3 region has 13 residues. V dropped 4 bases and J dropped 2 bases, with 8 bases sitting between them. CDR1 is LNHDA and CDR2 is SQIVND in the germline V gene (reference sequence). The CDR3 nucleotides are TGTGCCAGTAGTAGAACCAGACAAGAGACCCAGTACTTC. It translates to CASSRTRQETQYF.

This clone was found once. The chain uses TRBV6-1 and TRBJ1-2, with D possibly matching TRBD1 (5 bases). Germline CDR1 and CDR2: MNHNS and SASEGT. V lost 6 bases to trimming and J lost 2 bases, with 10 bases between them. This CDR3 is built from 13 residues. The CDR3 DNA is TGTGCCAGCAGCCTAGGACACAACTATGGCTACACCTTC. Amino acid sequence: CASSLGHNYGYTF.

This chain joins TRBV7-9 and TRBJ2-3; 8 nucleotides align to TRBD2. In germline, CDR1 is SEHNR, CDR2 FQNEAQ (reference sequence). V gave up 3 bases and J gave up 3 bases; unmatched junction bases: 2. This CDR3 has 14 residues. This CDR3 reads CASSLGLVTDTQYF. The CDR3 DNA is TGTGCCAGCAGCTTGGGACTAGTGACAGATACGCAGTATTTT.

The genes are TRBV7-2 and TRBJ2-2, with 14 bases identical to TRBD2. Germline V lookup: CDR1 SGHTA, CDR2 FQGNSA. V shed 3 bases, J shed 1 base, and the junction held 7 bases outside the gene matches. The CDR3 extends over 19 amino acids. Written as DNA, the CDR3 is TGTGCCAGCAGCTTGTACGGGACTAGCGGGAGTCGGAACACCGGGGAGCTGTTTTTT. Its protein product is CASSLYGTSGSRNTGELFF.

This chain joins TRBV9 and TRBJ1-1; possible D gene TRBD1, 5 bases. Trimming stripped 7 bases from V and 1 base from J, with 11 bases between. The length of the CDR3 is 13 residues. Germline V gives CDR1 SGDLS, CDR2 YYNGEE. The CDR3 is CASGTTGNTEAFF. The CDR3 region has the DNA TGTGCCAGCGGTACTACAGGGAACACTGAAGCTTTCTTT.

This clone has a handful of counts. This sequence joins TRBV9 and TRBJ2-1, with TRBD2 identical over 7 bases. The CDR3 is 21 residues long. With V trimmed by 3 bases and J by 0 bases, 21 bases remained unmatched. Looked up from germline, CDR1 is SGDLS and CDR2 is YYNGEE. CDR3 region: CASSAPGGDGAGWSSYNEQFF. In DNA form, the CDR3 reads TGTGCCAGCAGCGCTCCTGGGGGGGACGGGGCAGGGTGGAGCTCCTACAATGAGCAGTTCTTC. The variable domain in full, completed from reference TRBV9 and TRBJ2-1, reads DSGVTQTPKHLITATGQRVTLRCSPRSGDLSVYWYQQSLDQGLQFLIQYYNGEERAKGNILERFSAQQFPDLHSELNLSSLELGDSALYFCASSAPGGDGAGWSSYNEQFFGPGTRLTVL.

The DNA of the CDR3 is TGTGCCAGCAGCGTAGCTACTAGCGGGAGGACCACCGGGGAGCTGTTTTTT. Residues: CASSVATSGRTTGELFF. The rearrangement links TRBV9 to TRBJ2-2, with TRBD2 matching 12 bases. Germline CDR1 SGDLS, CDR2 YYNGEE. This CDR3 region has 17 residues. V shed 0 bases and J 4 bases; nucleotides not matched to a gene: 4. Supplemented by reference TRBV9 and TRBJ2-2, the full variable domain reads DSGVTQTPKHLITATGQRVTLRCSPRSGDLSVYWYQQSLDQGLQFLIQYYNGEERAKGNILERFSAQQFPDLHSELNLSSLELGDSALYFCASSVATSGRTTGELFFGEGSRLTVL.

V gene TRBV7-6 combines with J gene TRBJ2-1; 11 bases are a match to TRBD2. The germline CDR1 and CDR2 sequences are SGHVS and FNYEAQ. J was trimmed by 6 bases and V by 0 bases; bases with no gene match: 4. This CDR3 contains 16 residues. For the CDR3, the DNA is TGTGCCAGCAGCTTAGCGACTAGCGGGATAAGCAATGAGCAGTTCTTC. It encodes CASSLATSGISNEQFF.